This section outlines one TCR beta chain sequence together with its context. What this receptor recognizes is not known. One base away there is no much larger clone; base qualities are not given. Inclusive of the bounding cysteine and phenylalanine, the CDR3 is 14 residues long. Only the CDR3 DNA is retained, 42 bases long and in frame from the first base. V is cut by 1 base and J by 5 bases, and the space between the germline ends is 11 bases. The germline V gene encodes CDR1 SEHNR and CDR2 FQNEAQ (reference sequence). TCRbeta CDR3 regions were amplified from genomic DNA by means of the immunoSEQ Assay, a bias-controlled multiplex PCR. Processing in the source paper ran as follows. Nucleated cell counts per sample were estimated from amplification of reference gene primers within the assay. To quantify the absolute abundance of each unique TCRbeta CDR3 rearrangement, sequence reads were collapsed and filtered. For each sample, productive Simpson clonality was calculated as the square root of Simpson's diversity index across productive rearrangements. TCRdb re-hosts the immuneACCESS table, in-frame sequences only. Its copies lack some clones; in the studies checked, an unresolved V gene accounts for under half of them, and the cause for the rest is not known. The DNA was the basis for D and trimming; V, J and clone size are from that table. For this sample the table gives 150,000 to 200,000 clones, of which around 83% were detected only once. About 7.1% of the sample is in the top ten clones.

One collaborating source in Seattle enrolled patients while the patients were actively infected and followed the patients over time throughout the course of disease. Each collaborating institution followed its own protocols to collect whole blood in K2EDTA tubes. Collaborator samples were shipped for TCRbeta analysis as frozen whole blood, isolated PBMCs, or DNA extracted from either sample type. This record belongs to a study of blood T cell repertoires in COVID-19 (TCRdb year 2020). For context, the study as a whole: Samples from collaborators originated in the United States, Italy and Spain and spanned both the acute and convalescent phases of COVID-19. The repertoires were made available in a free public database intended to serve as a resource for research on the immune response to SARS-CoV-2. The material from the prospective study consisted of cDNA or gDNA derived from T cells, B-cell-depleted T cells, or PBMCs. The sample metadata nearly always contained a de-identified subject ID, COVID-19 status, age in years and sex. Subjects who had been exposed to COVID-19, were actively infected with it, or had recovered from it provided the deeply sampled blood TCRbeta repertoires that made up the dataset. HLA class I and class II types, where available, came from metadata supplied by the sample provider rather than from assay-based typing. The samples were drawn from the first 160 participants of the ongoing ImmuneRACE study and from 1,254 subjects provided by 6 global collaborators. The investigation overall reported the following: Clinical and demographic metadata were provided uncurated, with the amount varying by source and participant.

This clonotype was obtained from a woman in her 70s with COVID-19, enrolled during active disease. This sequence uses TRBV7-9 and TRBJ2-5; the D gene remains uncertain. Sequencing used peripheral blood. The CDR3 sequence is CASSLGEMRETQYF. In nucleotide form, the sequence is TGTGCCAGCAGCTTAGGAGAAATGAGGGAGACCCAGTACTTC.